These 8 T cell receptor beta chains originate from one sample sequenced in a study of T cells in Graves' hyperthyroidism and ophthalmopathy. Amplification yielded TCR beta CDR3 regions, with RNA transcripts as the source. HTBI primers were the set used in a first-round RT-PCR of the TCR CDR3. MiXCR was run by TCRdb on the multiplex PCR reads, yielding one entry per CDR3 protein. The sample has a few hundred thousand distinct CDR3 sequences; 17% are singletons. The sequencing input was blood. The receptors here all came from a woman aged 45-65 years with Graves' hyperthyroidism.

This clonotype was picked up a small number of times. The chain uses TRBV5-1 and TRBJ1-5; a possible D gene is TRBD1 (6 bases). V lost 0 bases, J lost 0 bases, and 13 bases lay in between. The CDR3 length is 17 residues. Germline CDR1 and CDR2: SGHRS and YFSETQ. CDR3: CASSLGAGAYSNQPQHF. CDR3 in DNA: TGCGCCAGCAGCTTGGGCGCAGGGGCTTATAGCAATCAGCCCCAGCATTTT.

This clonotype was detected many times. The CDR3 DNA reads TGTGCCAGCAGCTCCGGGACAGGGGTCTCGTACTTC. Residues: CASSSGTGVSYF. This chain uses TRBV12-3 or TRBV12-4 with TRBJ2-5; 10 bases align to TRBD1. V lost 6 bases and J lost 13; bases outside the gene matches: 8. The CDR3 loop spans 12 amino acids.

The CDR3 DNA sequence: TGCGCCAGCAGCATCGGGACGGTCGACGGAGAGACCCAGTACTTC. Translation: CASSIGTVDGETQYF. The chain links TRBV5-1 to TRBJ2-5; D might be TRBD1 or TRBD2, each matching 5 bases. This CDR3 contains 15 residues. Trimming stripped 4 bases from V and 4 bases from J, with 17 bases between. From germline, CDR1 is SGHRS and CDR2 YFSETQ.

The chain couples TRBV7-2 to TRBJ2-1, with 8 nucleotides matching TRBD2. Per the germline V gene, CDR1 is SGHTA and CDR2 is FQGNSA. The junction had 10 bases not matched to a gene; V was cut back by 1 base and J by 8 bases. The CDR3 runs 16 residues. The CDR3 nucleotides read TGTGCCAGCAGCTTAGAAGGATTTTGGCGGGAGGATGAGCAGTTCTTC. The encoded protein is CASSLEGFWREDEQFF.

This clonotype has ten or more counts. DNA for the CDR3: TGTGCCAGCAGCCCCCCGTGGGAGGGCCTCTCAGATACGCAGTATTTT. Protein product: CASSPPWEGLSDTQYF. The V call is TRBV7-9, the J call TRBJ2-3; 7 nucleotides match TRBD2. The CDR3 loop spans 16 amino acids. Germline CDR1 SEHNR, CDR2 FQNEAQ (reference sequence). The V and J ends lost 5 bases and 4 bases, in that order; junction bases with no gene match: 12. Full variable domain (missing parts from reference TRBV7-9 and TRBJ2-3): DTGVSQNPRHKITKRGQNVTFRCDPISEHNRLYWYRQTLGQGPEFLTYFQNEAQLEKSRLLSDRFSAERPKGSFSTLEIQRTEQGDSAMYLCASSPPWEGLSDTQYFGPGTRLTVL.

This clonotype was observed at least ten times. The J gene is TRBJ2-7, the V gene TRBV24-1, with 7 bases aligning to TRBD2. The CDR3 extends over 16 amino acids. The trim removed 1 base at V and 0 bases at J, leaving 5 bases unmatched. Germline V gene data show CDR1 as KGHDR and CDR2 as SFDVKD. CDR3 nucleotide sequence: TGTGCCACCAGTGATTTCAGCGGGATCAGCTCCTACGAGCAGTACTTC. Amino acid sequence: CATSDFSGISSYEQYF.

A word on this clonotype: This may be a read error: a much more frequent sequence differs by one nucleotide. J is TRBJ2-1 and V is TRBV11-3; 7 bases line up with TRBD2. Germline assignment: CDR1 SGHNT and CDR2 YENEEA. This CDR3 has 14 residues. V was pared by 4 bases and J by 6 bases, with 6 bases of the junction left unmatched. As DNA, the CDR3 is TGTGCCAGCAGCTCAGCGGGACGGGTCAATGAGCAGTTCTTC. Encoded protein: CASSSAGRVNEQFF.

This chain joins TRBV28 and TRBJ1-5, with D uncertain. The CDR3 consists of 17 residues. V was trimmed by 2 bases and J by 0 bases, leaving 14 bases between them. Per the germline V gene, CDR1 is MDHEN and CDR2 is SYDVKM. CDR3 residues: CASSLQSTAYSNQPQHF. The DNA of the CDR3 is TGTGCCAGCAGTTTACAGTCAACAGCGTATAGCAATCAGCCCCAGCATTTT.